This T cell receptor beta chain was recovered during a study of T cells in Graves' hyperthyroidism and ophthalmopathy. It was uncontrolled infection, other autoimmune disease, pregnancy or lactation that excluded patients. Germline assignment: CDR1 MNHEY and CDR2 SMNVEV (reference sequence). The V and J ends lost 7 bases and 2 bases respectively, with 12 bases between them. The CDR3 is made up of 13 amino acids. TCR beta CDR3 regions were amplified from RNA transcripts. TCR CDR3 regions were first amplified by RT-PCR with HTBI primers. TCRdb reanalysed the multiplex PCR reads using MiXCR and keeps one entry per CDR3 protein. The sample shows about 570,000 distinct CDR3 sequences, 46% of them seen only once.

This receptor was obtained from an adult woman with Graves' disease, either hyperthyroidism or ophthalmopathy (not recorded which). This chain uses TRBV27 with TRBJ2-7; perhaps TRBD2 as D (5 bases). The sequenced sample was peripheral blood or thyroid tissue (not recorded which). This CDR3 is CASKGEFPYEQYF. For the CDR3, the DNA is TGTGCCAGCAAGGGAGAGTTCCCCTACGAGCAGTACTTC.